These T cell receptor beta chains were read from a single sample in a study of blood T cell repertoires in COVID-19. Some clones are missing from TCRdb's copy, which holds only in-frame ones; the method was immunoSEQ multiplex PCR. The sample has around 150,000 clones, around 80% seen once. The specimen sequenced was peripheral blood. The receptor source for this set is a woman aged 80 or over with active or convalescent COVID-19. The conserved cysteine and the conserved F or W are not part of the CDR3 here. Clone size is not always given. Where it is, it says once, few, many or a class for expanded clones.

clone_size v_call cdr3_aa
once TRBV28 ASSLTGAEAF
NA TRBV4-1 ASSQEGTRNEQF
NA TRBV19 ASSILSPSGGTDTQY
NA TRBV7-2 ASSSRQLQETQY
NA TRBV24-1 ATRTSGGQETQY
NA TRBV9 ASSVTGNTEAF
NA TRBV12-3/TRBV12-4 ASNGNFGELF
NA TRBV19 ASSRGDSGNLNYGYT
NA TRBV11-2 ASRGSGAATNEKLF
NA TRBV6-5 ASNERGSSGYT
NA TRBV19 ASKRQGGTEAF
NA TRBV12-3/TRBV12-4 ASKTRGTDTQY